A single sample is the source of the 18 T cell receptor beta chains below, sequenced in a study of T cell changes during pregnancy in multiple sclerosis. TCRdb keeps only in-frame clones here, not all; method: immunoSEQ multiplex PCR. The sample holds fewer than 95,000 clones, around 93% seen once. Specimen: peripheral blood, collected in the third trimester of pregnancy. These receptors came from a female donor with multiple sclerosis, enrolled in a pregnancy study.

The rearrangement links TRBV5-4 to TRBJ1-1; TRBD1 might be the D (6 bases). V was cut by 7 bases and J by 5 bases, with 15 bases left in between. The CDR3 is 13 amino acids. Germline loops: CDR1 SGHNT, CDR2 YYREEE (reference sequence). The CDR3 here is CASWGTRETEAFF. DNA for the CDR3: TGTGCCAGCTGGGGGACACGAGAGACTGAAGCTTTCTTT.

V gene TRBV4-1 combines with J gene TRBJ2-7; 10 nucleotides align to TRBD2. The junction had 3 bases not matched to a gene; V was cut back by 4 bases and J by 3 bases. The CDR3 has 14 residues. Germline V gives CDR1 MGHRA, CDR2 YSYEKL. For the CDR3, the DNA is TGCGCCAGCAGCCCATTAGCGGGAGGCTACGAGCAGTACTTC. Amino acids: CASSPLAGGYEQYF.

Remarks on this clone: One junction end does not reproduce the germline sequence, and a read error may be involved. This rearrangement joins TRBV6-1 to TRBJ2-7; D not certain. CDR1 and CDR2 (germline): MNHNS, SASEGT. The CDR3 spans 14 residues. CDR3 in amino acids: CASSEASHSYGQYF. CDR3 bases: TGTGCCAGCAGTGAAGCGTCCCATTCTTACGGGCAGTACTTC.

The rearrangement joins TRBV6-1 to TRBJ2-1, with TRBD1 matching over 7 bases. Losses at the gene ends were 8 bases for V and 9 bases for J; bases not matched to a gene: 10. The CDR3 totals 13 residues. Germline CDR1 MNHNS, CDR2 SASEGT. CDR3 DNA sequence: TGTGCCAGCGGCGGCAGGGGGTGGGGTGAGCAGTTCTTC. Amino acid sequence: CASGGRGWGEQFF.

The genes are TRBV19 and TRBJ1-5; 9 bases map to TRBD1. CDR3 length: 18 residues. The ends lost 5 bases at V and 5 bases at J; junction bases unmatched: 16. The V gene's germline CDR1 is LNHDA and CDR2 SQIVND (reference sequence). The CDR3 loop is CASSPLNHGTGSDQPQHF. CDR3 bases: TGTGCCAGTAGTCCATTAAACCACGGGACAGGGAGTGATCAGCCCCAGCATTTT.

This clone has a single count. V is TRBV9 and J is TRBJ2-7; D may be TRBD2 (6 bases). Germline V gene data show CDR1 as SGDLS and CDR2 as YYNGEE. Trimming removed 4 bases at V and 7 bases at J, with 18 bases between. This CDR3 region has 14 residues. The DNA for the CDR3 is TGTGCCAGCAGCTCGGGACTCCTTAAGGGGGAGCAGTACTTC. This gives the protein CASSSGLLKGEQYF.

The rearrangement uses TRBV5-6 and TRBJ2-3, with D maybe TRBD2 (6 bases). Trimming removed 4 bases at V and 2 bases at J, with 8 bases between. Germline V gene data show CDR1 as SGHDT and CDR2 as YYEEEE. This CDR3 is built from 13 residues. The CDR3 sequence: CASSRDFTDTQYF. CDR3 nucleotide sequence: TGTGCCAGCAGCAGGGACTTCACAGATACGCAGTATTTT.

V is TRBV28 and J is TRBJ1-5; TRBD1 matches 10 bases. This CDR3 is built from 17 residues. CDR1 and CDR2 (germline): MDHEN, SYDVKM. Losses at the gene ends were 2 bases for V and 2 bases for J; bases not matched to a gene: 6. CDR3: CASSLPHGTGGNQPQHF. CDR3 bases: TGTGCCAGCAGTTTACCCCATGGGACAGGGGGCAATCAGCCCCAGCATTTT.

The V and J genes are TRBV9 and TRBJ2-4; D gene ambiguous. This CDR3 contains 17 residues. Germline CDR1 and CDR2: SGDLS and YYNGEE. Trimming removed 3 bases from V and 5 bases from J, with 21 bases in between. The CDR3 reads CASSAPPAQYEENIQYF. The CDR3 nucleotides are TGTGCCAGCAGCGCCCCACCGGCGCAATACGAGGAAAACATTCAGTACTTC.

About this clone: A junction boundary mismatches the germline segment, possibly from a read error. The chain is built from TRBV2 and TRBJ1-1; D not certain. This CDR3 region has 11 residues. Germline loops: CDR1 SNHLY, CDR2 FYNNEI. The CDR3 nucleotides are TGTGCCAACAGTCGACAAAATGAAGCTTTCTTT. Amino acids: CANSRQNEAFF.

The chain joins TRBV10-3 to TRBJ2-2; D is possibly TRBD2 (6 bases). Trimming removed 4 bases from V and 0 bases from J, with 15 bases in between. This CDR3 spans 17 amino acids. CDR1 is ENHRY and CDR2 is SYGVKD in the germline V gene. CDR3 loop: CAISGTLANSNTGELFF. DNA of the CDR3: TGTGCCATCAGTGGAACGCTAGCGAACTCGAACACCGGGGAGCTGTTTTTT.

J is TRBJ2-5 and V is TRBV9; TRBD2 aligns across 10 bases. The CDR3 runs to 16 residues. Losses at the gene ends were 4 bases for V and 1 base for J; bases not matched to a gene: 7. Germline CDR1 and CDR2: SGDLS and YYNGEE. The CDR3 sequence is CASSPGASGGQETQYF. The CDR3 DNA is TGTGCCAGCAGCCCCGGGGCTAGCGGGGGCCAAGAGACCCAGTACTTC.

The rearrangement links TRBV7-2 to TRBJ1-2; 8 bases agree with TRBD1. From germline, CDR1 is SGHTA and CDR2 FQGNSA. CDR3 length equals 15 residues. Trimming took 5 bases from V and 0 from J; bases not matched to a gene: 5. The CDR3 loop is CASSGDRGANYGYTF. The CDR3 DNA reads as TGTGCCAGCAGCGGAGACAGGGGAGCTAACTATGGCTACACCTTC.

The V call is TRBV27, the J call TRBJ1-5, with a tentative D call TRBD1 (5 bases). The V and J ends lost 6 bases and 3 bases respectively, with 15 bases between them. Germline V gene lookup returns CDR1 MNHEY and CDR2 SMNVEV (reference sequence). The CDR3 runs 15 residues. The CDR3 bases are TGTGCCAGCAGCAGTCAGAGACAGCCCAATCAGCCCCAGCATTTT. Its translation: CASSSQRQPNQPQHF.

In DNA, the CDR3 is TGTGCCAGCAGTTACTTACCGACAGGGTACGGCTACACCTTC. Its protein is CASSYLPTGYGYTF. V is TRBV6-6 and J is TRBJ1-2; 7 bases fit TRBD1. Germline loops: CDR1 MNHNY, CDR2 SVGAGI (reference sequence). The trim removed 1 base at V and 8 bases at J, leaving 7 bases unmatched. The CDR3 has 14 residues.

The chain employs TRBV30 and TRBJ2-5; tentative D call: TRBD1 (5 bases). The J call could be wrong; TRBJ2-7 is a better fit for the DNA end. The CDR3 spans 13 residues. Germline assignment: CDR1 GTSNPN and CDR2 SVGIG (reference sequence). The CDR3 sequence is CAWSKGQSYEQYF. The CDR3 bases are TGTGCCTGGAGTAAGGGGCAATCCTACGAGCAGTACTTC.

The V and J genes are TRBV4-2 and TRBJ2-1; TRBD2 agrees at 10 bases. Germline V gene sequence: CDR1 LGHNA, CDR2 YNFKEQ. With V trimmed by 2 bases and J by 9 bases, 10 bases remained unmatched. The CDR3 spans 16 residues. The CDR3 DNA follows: TGTGCCAGCAGCCAACGGCTAGCGGGAGAACTGGGTGAGCAGTTCTTC. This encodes CASSQRLAGELGEQFF.

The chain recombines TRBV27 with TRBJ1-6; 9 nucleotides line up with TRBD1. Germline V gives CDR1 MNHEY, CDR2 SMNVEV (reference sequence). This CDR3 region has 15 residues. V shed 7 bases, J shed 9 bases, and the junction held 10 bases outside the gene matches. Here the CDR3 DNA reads TGTGCCAGCACTTCTACAGGGGGCGCGACTTCACCCCTCCACTTT. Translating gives CASTSTGGATSPLHF.